The 20 T cell receptor beta chains reported below all come from one sample, sequenced in a study of blood T cell repertoires in COVID-19. The protocol was immunoSEQ multiplex PCR, while the TCRdb copy is restricted to in-frame clones and leaves out a portion. The profile shows approximately 190,000 clones, approximately 79% of them singletons. The sample was PBMCs or T cells enriched from blood (not recorded which). These receptors were taken from a woman aged 55-75 years with acute COVID-19.

This rearrangement joins TRBV4-3 to TRBJ2-1; 7 bases agree with TRBD1. This CDR3 is 13 amino acids long. The V and J ends lost 1 base and 8 bases, in that order; junction bases with no gene match: 2. Germline V gene lookup returns CDR1 LGHNA and CDR2 YSLEER. In DNA, the CDR3 is TGCGCCAGCAGCCAAGCCAGGGGGTATGAGCAGTTCTTC. The encoded protein is CASSQARGYEQFF.

The rearrangement joins TRBV28 to TRBJ2-1; D remains ambiguous. Looked up from germline, CDR1 is MDHEN and CDR2 is SYDVKM. The V gene lost 3 bases and the J gene lost 1 base, with 4 bases spanning the gap. The CDR3 extends over 13 amino acids. The DNA of the CDR3 is TGTGCCAGCAGTTTCCAGTCCTACAATGAGCAGTTCTTC. Translation gives CASSFQSYNEQFF.

The V call is TRBV28, the J call TRBJ1-2, with 9 bases aligning to TRBD1. There are 14 residues in the CDR3. Germline V CDR1 and CDR2: MDHEN, SYDVKM. J gave up 6 bases and V 5 bases, and 7 bases lay outside the gene matches. Here the CDR3 reads CASSVGQGTNGYTF. The DNA for the CDR3 is TGTGCCAGCAGTGTCGGACAGGGGACGAATGGCTACACCTTC.

On this clone itself: This same CDR3 is encoded by further DNA sequences in the sample. The V and J genes are TRBV5-1 and TRBJ1-6, with D unclear. CDR1 SGHRS and CDR2 YFSETQ come from the germline V gene. Trimming shortened V by 0 bases and J by 5 bases, and 9 bases separated the two germline ends. CDR3 length equals 15 residues. The CDR3 DNA is TGCGCCAGCAGCTTGGTGGCCGGAGATAATTCACCCCTCCACTTT. It is translated as CASSLVAGDNSPLHF.

This chain joins TRBV6-5 and TRBJ2-1; D unclear. The V and J ends lost 9 bases and 2 bases respectively, with 11 bases between them. In germline, CDR1 is MNHEY, CDR2 SVGAGI. The CDR3 contains 13 residues. The CDR3 nucleotides read TGTGCCAGTCAGGCCTTAACCTACAATGAGCAGTTCTTC. Amino acids: CASQALTYNEQFF.

The V call is TRBV2, the J call TRBJ1-4; a weak D match, TRBD1 (5 bases). The CDR3 is made up of 15 amino acids. Trimming pared 3 bases from V and 2 bases from J, leaving 10 bases between. Germline CDR1 SNHLY, CDR2 FYNNEI. CDR3 sequence (DNA): TGTGCCAGCAGTGACCCTGGGGCCACTAATGAAAAACTGTTTTTT. Protein sequence: CASSDPGATNEKLFF.

The chain carries TRBV30 and TRBJ2-7, with TRBD1 matching over 9 bases. CDR1 is GTSNPN and CDR2 is SVGIG in the germline V gene (reference sequence). J gave up 7 bases and V 2 bases, and 12 bases lay outside the gene matches. CDR3 length: 15 amino acids. The CDR3 is CAWSPLQGAIGEQYF. CDR3 nucleotide sequence: TGTGCCTGGAGTCCGCTACAGGGGGCAATAGGGGAGCAGTACTTC.

This chain joins TRBV12-3 or TRBV12-4 and TRBJ2-7, with a possible D match to TRBD1 (6 bases). Trimming cost V 6 bases and J 3 bases, with 12 bases left between them. The CDR3 is 13 amino acids. The CDR3 loop reads CASSSGQIYEQYV. The DNA of the CDR3 is TGTGCCAGCAGCTCTGGACAGATCTACGAGCAGTACGTC.

This chain uses TRBV3-1 (or the pseudogene TRBV3-2) with TRBJ2-4; TRBD2 aligns across 13 bases. Trimming cost V 0 bases and J 1 base; bases outside gene matches: 9. The CDR3 totals 20 residues. Germline CDR1 LGHDT, CDR2 YNNKEL (reference sequence). This chain's CDR3 is CASSQDLATSGRIAKNIQYF. The CDR3 DNA reads as TGTGCCAGCAGCCAAGATCTTGCGACTAGCGGGAGGATCGCCAAAAACATTCAGTACTTC.

The chain joins TRBV19 to TRBJ1-5, with D uncertain. Germline loops: CDR1 LNHDA, CDR2 SQIVND (reference sequence). Trimming stripped 6 bases from V and 9 bases from J, with 15 bases between. This CDR3 is built from 13 residues. The CDR3 sequence: CASSSAGGRPQHF. Written as DNA, the CDR3 is TGTGCCAGTAGCTCGGCGGGTGGGCGGCCCCAGCATTTT.

The rearrangement uses TRBV7-9 and TRBJ1-6, with 7 bases aligning to TRBD1. V was clipped by 4 bases and J by 1 base; unmatched bases: 4. Germline CDR1 SEHNR, CDR2 FQNEAQ (reference sequence). The CDR3 totals 16 residues. CDR3 DNA sequence: TGTGCCAGCAGCTCCCGACAGGGATCCTATAATTCACCCCTCCACTTT. It specifies CASSSRQGSYNSPLHF.

The V and J genes are TRBV29-1 and TRBJ2-7; perhaps TRBD1 as D (6 bases). The V end was cut by 4 bases, the J end by 5 bases, with 9 bases between. Germline CDR1 reads SQVTM; CDR2 reads ANQGSEA. This CDR3 is 11 amino acids long. As DNA, the CDR3 is TGCAGCGTTGGTTGGGGGCACGAGCAGTACGTC. As protein: CSVGWGHEQYV.

The CDR3 loop is CASSGSSIYEQYF. CDR3 in DNA: TGTGCCAGCAGCGGTAGCAGTATCTACGAGCAGTACTTC. V is TRBV7-2 and J is TRBJ2-7, with D hard to call. V was clipped by 5 bases and J by 3 bases, with 11 bases between them. Germline V gene sequence: CDR1 SGHTA, CDR2 FQGNSA. The CDR3 covers 13 residues. Looking up the rest from reference TRBV7-2 and TRBJ2-7 gives the full variable domain: GAGVSQSPSNKVTEKGKDVELRCDPISGHTALYWYRQSLGQGLEFLIYFQGNSAPDKSGLPSDRFSAERTGGSVSTLTIQRTQQEDSAVYLCASSGSSIYEQYFGPGTRLTVT.

The gene calls are TRBV7-9 and TRBJ1-2; TRBD1 might be the D (6 bases). Trimming left V 4 bases short and J 8 bases short, with 23 bases between. Germline CDR1 and CDR2: SEHNR and FQNEAQ (reference sequence). This CDR3 has 16 residues. The CDR3 loop reads CASSSGVGAEVRGYTF. DNA of the CDR3: TGTGCCAGCAGCTCGGGCGTGGGGGCTGAAGTTAGGGGCTACACCTTC. Based on the CDR3 plus reference TRBV7-9 and TRBJ1-2, the full variable domain is DTGVSQNPRHKITKRGQNVTFRCDPISEHNRLYWYRQTLGQGPEFLTYFQNEAQLEKSRLLSDRFSAERPKGSFSTLEIQRTEQGDSAMYLCASSSGVGAEVRGYTFGSGTRLTVV.

This clone was detected a few times. CDR3 coding DNA: TGTGCCAGCAGCGCGTGGGAGGCGGGCACAGATACGCAGTATTTT. Protein sequence: CASSAWEAGTDTQYF. V usage is TRBV9 and J usage is TRBJ2-3; D possibly corresponds to TRBD2 (6 bases). Between the trimmed V and J ends, which lost 3 bases and 1 base, there was a span of 12 bases. Germline-derived CDR1 and CDR2 are SGDLS and YYNGEE. The CDR3 length is 15 residues.

This clone appeared many times. The chain carries TRBV12-3 or TRBV12-4 and TRBJ1-2; possibly TRBD1 for D (6 bases). Trimming pared 7 bases from V and 8 bases from J, leaving 14 bases between. The CDR3 consists of 12 residues. Written as DNA, the CDR3 is TGTGCCAGCACCCTAGGACAGTCGGGCTACACCTTC. As protein: CASTLGQSGYTF.

V gene TRBV9 combines with J gene TRBJ2-4; 9 nucleotides line up with TRBD1. The CDR3 runs to 14 residues. Germline CDR1 is SGDLS and CDR2 is YYNGEE. V shed 6 bases, J shed 7 bases, and the junction held 8 bases outside the gene matches. The CDR3 coding sequence is TGTGCCAGCACCCGAGAGACAGGGGGGAACATTCAGTACTTC. Residues: CASTRETGGNIQYF.

In this sample, this clone turned up once. This chain joins TRBV7-9 and TRBJ2-7; D is possibly TRBD2 (6 bases). The CDR3 runs to 18 residues. Germline values: CDR1 SEHNR, CDR2 FQNEAQ (reference sequence). V lost 5 bases, J lost 0 bases, and 23 bases lay in between. CDR3 amino acids: CASSPPSGRSGSSYEQYF. CDR3 sequence (DNA): TGTGCCAGCAGCCCCCCGTCAGGTCGTAGCGGAAGCTCCTACGAGCAGTACTTC. Full variable domain (remainder filled in from reference TRBV7-9 and TRBJ2-7): DTGVSQNPRHKITKRGQNVTFRCDPISEHNRLYWYRQTLGQGPEFLTYFQNEAQLEKSRLLSDRFSAERPKGSFSTLEIQRTEQGDSAMYLCASSPPSGRSGSSYEQYFGPGTRLTVT.

The rearrangement joins TRBV5-4 to TRBJ1-2; possible D gene TRBD1, 6 bases. The CDR3 contains 15 residues. V was shortened by 0 bases and J by 6 bases, with 15 bases between the two germline ends. Germline V gene lookup returns CDR1 SGHNT and CDR2 YYREEE (reference sequence). CDR3 protein: CASSLEGGFQNGYTF. The DNA for the CDR3 is TGTGCCAGCAGCTTGGAGGGGGGGTTTCAGAATGGCTACACCTTC.

This clone was counted once. The chain couples TRBV18 to TRBJ1-5, with D possibly matching TRBD1 (6 bases). The CDR3 has 16 residues. In germline, CDR1 is KGHSH, CDR2 LQKENI. V lost 3 bases and J lost 2, with 14 bases in between. The CDR3 region is CASSPQAGVGNQPQHF. The CDR3 DNA reads as TGTGCCAGCTCACCTCAGGCAGGGGTAGGCAATCAGCCCCAGCATTTT.